This T cell receptor beta chain was observed in a study of blood T cell repertoires in COVID-19. Study overall: The samples span acute and convalescent COVID-19 from the United States, Italy and Spain.

V was cut by 6 bases and J by 0 bases, with 11 bases left in between. Germline V gives CDR1 MNHEY, CDR2 SVGAGI. CDR3 length: 14 amino acids. As processed by the authors: Reference gene primer amplification gave estimated nucleated cell counts. TCRdb keeps only in-frame clones here, not all; method: immunoSEQ multiplex PCR. Clone size and V and J calls were adopted from that table, with D and trimming inferred from the DNA. The table records fewer than 350,000 clones, approximately 81% of them present only once. The clonotype originates from a woman aged 55-70 years with active or convalescent COVID-19. This chain connects TRBV6-5 to TRBJ1-1, with D possibly matching TRBD1 (6 bases). The specimen was peripheral blood. CDR3 amino acids: CASSLGQLNTEAFF. CDR3 nucleotide sequence: TGTGCCAGCAGCCTTGGACAGTTGAACACTGAAGCTTTCTTT.